The rows below give T cell receptor beta chains drawn from one sample of a study of blood T cell repertoires in COVID-19. Some clones are missing from TCRdb's copy, which holds only in-frame ones; the method was immunoSEQ multiplex PCR. The sample includes 300,000 to 400,000 clones, over 75% of them seen just once. Sequenced: PBMCs or T cells enriched from blood (not recorded which). The receptors stem from a man aged 25-45 years who had recovered from COVID-19. The conserved cysteine and the conserved F or W are not part of the CDR3 here. The order of the fields is J gene, V gene, CDR3 protein.

TRBJ1-2,TRBV15,ATSRDGAGAGGYT
TRBJ1-3,TRBV5-1,ASSLDPTGGNTIY
TRBJ1-5,TRBV2,ASSPPRGLPQH
TRBJ1-5,TRBV19,ASSIVGRRQPQH
TRBJ1-1,TRBV28,ASIPRRGGGTEAF
TRBJ2-3,TRBV7-9,ASSPAETLSTDTQY
TRBJ2-4,TRBV10-1,ASSTSGTANIQY
TRBJ1-2,TRBV3-1/TRBV3-2,ASSQDRYGGYGYT
TRBJ1-2,TRBV6-5,ASSDYGYT
TRBJ1-4,TRBV2,ASHYRGLNEKLF
TRBJ1-3,TRBV7-9,ASSWTGSGNTIY
TRBJ2-5,TRBV19,ASSIAQQETQY
TRBJ2-3,TRBV7-9,ASATSGTDTQY
TRBJ1-2,TRBV28,ASSLGDRDMGAGYT
TRBJ2-1,TRBV7-3,ASSLLAGGFNEQF
TRBJ2-7,TRBV21-1,ASSTNLTGRNSYEQY
TRBJ2-1,TRBV11-3,ASSVNNEQF
TRBJ1-5,TRBV28,ASSLPSTGGGNQPQH
TRBJ2-6,TRBV5-6,ASSLQGLTSSGANVLT
TRBJ2-5,TRBV28,ASRNTGTQY
TRBJ1-5,TRBV7-8,ASSLEGPGPQH
TRBJ2-7,TRBV4-1,ASSPWRCRDDEQY
TRBJ1-1,TRBV2,ASTMEGRTEAF
TRBJ2-1,TRBV2,ATSDRGWEQF
TRBJ2-1,TRBV5-4,ASRAGTRIDNEQF
TRBJ2-1,TRBV7-6,ASSHYTDTNEQF
TRBJ2-5,TRBV24-1,ATSESPGGRQETQY
TRBJ2-5,TRBV7-9,ASSQAGTGSETQY
TRBJ2-5,TRBV5-8,ASSLGRDQY
TRBJ2-3,TRBV13,ASRTWAVLGGGATDTQY
TRBJ1-6,TRBV18,ASSQSDRALNSPLH
TRBJ2-7,TRBV11-2,ASSFRLAGTYEQY
TRBJ2-3,TRBV10-3,AISRRGVTDTQY
TRBJ2-1,TRBV5-1,ASSLASGGHVYNEQF
TRBJ1-2,TRBV5-6,ASGRVQQINYGYT
TRBJ2-7,TRBV21-1,ASSPGQSSYEQY
TRBJ1-1,TRBV5-4,ASSPGRGREAF
TRBJ1-2,TRBV5-1,ASSQQGEDGYT
TRBJ1-3,TRBV5-1,ASSEGQGAGNTIY
TRBJ2-7,TRBV27,ASRGSVAGATTYEQY
TRBJ2-7,TRBV12-3/TRBV12-4,ASSWTVSYEQY
TRBJ2-1,TRBV5-1,ASSRSQVPNEQF
TRBJ1-4,TRBV23-1,ASSDSTNEKLF
TRBJ2-7,TRBV6-1,ASSEQTRRD
TRBJ2-1,TRBV12-5,ASGSGTGRYNEQF
TRBJ1-5,TRBV28,ASSFLDRQGNQPQH
TRBJ2-7,TRBV11-2,ASSSYGTSGGISYEQY
TRBJ1-1,TRBV14,ASSPRVGTTEAF
TRBJ2-3,TRBV27,ASSLLGKAGGIDTQY
TRBJ1-5,TRBV18,ASSPKPEQPQH
TRBJ1-1,TRBV18,ASSPGQSNTEAF
TRBJ2-6,TRBV5-4,ASMGAANGANVLT